This TCR beta chain was identified during a study of cytomegalovirus exposure and HLA in healthy donors. Overall study results and limits: What TCR beta sequences reportedly achieved was accurate prediction of HLA-A and HLA-B alleles in most subjects.

Trimming took off 3 bases at V and 7 bases at J, with 8 bases between the two ends. The CDR3 is made up of 11 amino acids. Germline CDR1 reads SGHNT; CDR2 reads YYREEE (reference sequence). Details on this clone: Its target is not known.

Researchers ran the PCR with 60 Vbeta and 13 Jbeta primers. How the authors handled the data: Tens of millions of unique TCR beta chains, 9.5 million to 11 million of them shared, were counted by a later analysis. Sequencing was performed with immunoSEQ multiplex PCR; in TCRdb, only in-frame clones are kept and a portion is missing. Clone size and V and J calls were adopted from that table, with D and trimming inferred from the DNA. This sample carries 150,000 to 200,000 clones, roughly three quarters of them seen once, and the ten largest clones take about 2.5%. The sequenced sample consisted of PBMCs. This chain connects TRBV5-4 to TRBJ2-7; D might be TRBD1 (5 bases). This TCR was recovered from a woman aged 45 to 65 in good health and CMV-seronegative. The CDR3 is CASSSSGEQYF. CDR3 nucleotides: TGTGCCAGCAGCTCTTCAGGGGAGCAGTACTTC. Drawing the rest from reference TRBV5-4 and TRBJ2-7, the complete variable domain is ETGVTQSPTHLIKTRGQQVTLRCSSQSGHNTVSWYQQALGQGPQFIFQYYREEENGRGNFPPRFSGLQFPNYSSELNVNALELDDSALYLCASSSSGEQYFGPGTRLTVT.